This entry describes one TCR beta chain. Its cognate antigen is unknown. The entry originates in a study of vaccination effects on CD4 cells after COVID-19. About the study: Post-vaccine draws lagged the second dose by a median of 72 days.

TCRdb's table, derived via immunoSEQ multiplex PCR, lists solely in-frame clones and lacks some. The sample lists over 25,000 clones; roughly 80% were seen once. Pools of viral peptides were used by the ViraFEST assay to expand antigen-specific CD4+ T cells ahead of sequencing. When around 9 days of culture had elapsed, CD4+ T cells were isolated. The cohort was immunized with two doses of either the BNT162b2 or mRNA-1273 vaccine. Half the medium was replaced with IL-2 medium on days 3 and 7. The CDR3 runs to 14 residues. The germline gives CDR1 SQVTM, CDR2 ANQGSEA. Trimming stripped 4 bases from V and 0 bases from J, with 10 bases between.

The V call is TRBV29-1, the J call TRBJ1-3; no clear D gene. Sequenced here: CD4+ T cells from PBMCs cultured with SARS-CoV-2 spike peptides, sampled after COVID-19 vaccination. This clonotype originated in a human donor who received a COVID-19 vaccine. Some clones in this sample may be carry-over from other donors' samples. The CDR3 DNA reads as TGCAGCGTTGGGGAAGTCCGCTCTGGAAACACCATATATTTT. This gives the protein CSVGEVRSGNTIYF.